This entry describes one T cell receptor (beta chain). The antigen remains undetermined. The sample originates from a study of blood T cells in healthy people across ages. On the study more broadly: Using template switching, researchers captured about one barcoded beta molecule for each two T cells. Study-wide results and limits: While age rose, TCR beta diversity per million T cells dropped in a roughly linear way.

It was with a sample-barcoded 5' primer and a J-beta primer mix that a second PCR of roughly 6 to 12 cycles was run. Carrying 12 random nucleotides, a template-switch adaptor labeled each individual cDNA molecule. Per sample, CDR3-containing paired-end reads numbered at least 2.5 million. TCRdb redid the calling of the 5' RACE reads with MiXCR, one entry per CDR3 protein. The data hold hundreds of thousands of distinct CDR3 sequences, with 29% observed a single time. With 0 bases removed from V and 4 bases from J, the gap between germline ends came to 16 bases. This CDR3 comprises 17 residues. The germline V gene encodes CDR1 MDHEN and CDR2 SYDVKM.

The V and J genes are TRBV28 and TRBJ1-5, with D possibly TRBD1 on 6 matching bases. The sequencing sample was made of blood. This receptor was taken from a woman aged 80 or over in good health. CDR3 in amino acids: CASSLWGGRGGNQPQHF. As DNA, the CDR3 is TGTGCCAGCAGTTTATGGGGGGGGCGCGGGGGTAATCAGCCCCAGCATTTT.